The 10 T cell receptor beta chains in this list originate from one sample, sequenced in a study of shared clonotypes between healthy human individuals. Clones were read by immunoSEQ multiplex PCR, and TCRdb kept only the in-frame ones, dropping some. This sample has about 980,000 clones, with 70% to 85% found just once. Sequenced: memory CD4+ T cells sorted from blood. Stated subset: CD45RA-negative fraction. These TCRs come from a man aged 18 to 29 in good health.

The CDR3 region is CASSSLGSGVTDEQYF. In nucleotides, the CDR3 is TGCGCCAGCAGTTCCTTGGGGAGCGGGGTAACAGACGAGCAGTACTTC. The J gene is TRBJ2-7, the V gene TRBV5-1, with TRBD2 identical over 7 bases. This CDR3 comprises 16 residues. From germline, CDR1 is SGHRS and CDR2 YFSETQ. With 5 bases clipped from V and 5 bases from J, the junction kept 16 bases outside the gene matches.

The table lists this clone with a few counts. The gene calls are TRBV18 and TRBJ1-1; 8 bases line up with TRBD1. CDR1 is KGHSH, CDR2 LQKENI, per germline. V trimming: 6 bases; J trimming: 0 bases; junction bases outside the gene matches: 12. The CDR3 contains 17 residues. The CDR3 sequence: CASSVSRGRIMNTEAFF. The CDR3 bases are TGTGCCAGCTCCGTATCCAGGGGGCGAATAATGAACACTGAAGCTTTCTTT.

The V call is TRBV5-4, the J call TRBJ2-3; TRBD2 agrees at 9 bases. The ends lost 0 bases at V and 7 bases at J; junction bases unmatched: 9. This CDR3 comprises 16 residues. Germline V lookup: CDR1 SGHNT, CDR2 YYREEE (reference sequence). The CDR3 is CASSLESSGSSYTQYF. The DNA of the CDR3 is TGTGCCAGCAGCTTGGAAAGTAGCGGGAGTTCATATACGCAGTATTTT.

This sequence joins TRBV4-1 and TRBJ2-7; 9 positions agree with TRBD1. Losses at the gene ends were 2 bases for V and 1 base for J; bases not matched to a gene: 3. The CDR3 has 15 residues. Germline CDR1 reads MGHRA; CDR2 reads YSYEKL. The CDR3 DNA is TGCGCCAGCAGCCAACCGACAGGGGGGTCCTACGAGCAGTACTTC. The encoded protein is CASSQPTGGSYEQYF.

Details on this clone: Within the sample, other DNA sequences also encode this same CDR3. The DNA for the CDR3 is TGTGCCAGCAGCAGGAGACAGACCGAAGAGACCCAGTACTTC. This codes for CASSRRQTEETQYF. The chain carries TRBV2 and TRBJ2-5; D is possibly TRBD1 (5 bases). V gave up 6 bases and J gave up 3 bases, with 14 bases separating them. This CDR3 comprises 14 residues. The germline V gene has CDR1 SNHLY and CDR2 FYNNEI.

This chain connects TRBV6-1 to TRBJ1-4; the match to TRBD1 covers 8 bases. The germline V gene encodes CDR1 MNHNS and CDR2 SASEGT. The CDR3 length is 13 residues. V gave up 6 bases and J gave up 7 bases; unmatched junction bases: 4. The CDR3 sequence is CASSGQGSEKLFF. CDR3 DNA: TGTGCCAGCAGCGGACAGGGTTCTGAAAAACTGTTTTTT.

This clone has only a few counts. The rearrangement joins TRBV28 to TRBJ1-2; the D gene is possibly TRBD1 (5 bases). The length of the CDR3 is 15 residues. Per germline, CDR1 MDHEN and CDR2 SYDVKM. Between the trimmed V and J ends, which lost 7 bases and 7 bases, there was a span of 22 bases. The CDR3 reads CASIVTGSISGGYTF. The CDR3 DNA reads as TGTGCCAGCATTGTAACAGGTTCGATCTCAGGTGGCTACACCTTC.

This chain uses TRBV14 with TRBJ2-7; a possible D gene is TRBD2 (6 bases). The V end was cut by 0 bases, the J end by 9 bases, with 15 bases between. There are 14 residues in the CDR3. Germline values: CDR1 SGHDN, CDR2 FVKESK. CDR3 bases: TGTGCCAGCAGCCAAGATAGGCAAAGGGACTGGCAGTACTTC. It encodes CASSQDRQRDWQYF.

In DNA, the CDR3 is TGTGCCATCAGTGAGTTCAGGGAAGCCTACAATGAGCAGTTCTTC. This sequence encodes CAISEFREAYNEQFF. This sequence joins TRBV10-3 and TRBJ2-1, with a possible D match to TRBD1 (5 bases). Germline V gives CDR1 ENHRY, CDR2 SYGVKD. There are 15 residues in the CDR3. V was shortened by 1 base and J by 2 bases, with 9 bases between the two germline ends.

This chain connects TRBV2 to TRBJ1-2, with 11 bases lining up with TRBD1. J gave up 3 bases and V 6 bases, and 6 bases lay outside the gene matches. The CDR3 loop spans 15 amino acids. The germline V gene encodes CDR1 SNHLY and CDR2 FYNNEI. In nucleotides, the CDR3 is TGTGCCAGCAGCTGGACAGGGGGCTGGGACTATGGCTACACCTTC. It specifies CASSWTGGWDYGYTF.